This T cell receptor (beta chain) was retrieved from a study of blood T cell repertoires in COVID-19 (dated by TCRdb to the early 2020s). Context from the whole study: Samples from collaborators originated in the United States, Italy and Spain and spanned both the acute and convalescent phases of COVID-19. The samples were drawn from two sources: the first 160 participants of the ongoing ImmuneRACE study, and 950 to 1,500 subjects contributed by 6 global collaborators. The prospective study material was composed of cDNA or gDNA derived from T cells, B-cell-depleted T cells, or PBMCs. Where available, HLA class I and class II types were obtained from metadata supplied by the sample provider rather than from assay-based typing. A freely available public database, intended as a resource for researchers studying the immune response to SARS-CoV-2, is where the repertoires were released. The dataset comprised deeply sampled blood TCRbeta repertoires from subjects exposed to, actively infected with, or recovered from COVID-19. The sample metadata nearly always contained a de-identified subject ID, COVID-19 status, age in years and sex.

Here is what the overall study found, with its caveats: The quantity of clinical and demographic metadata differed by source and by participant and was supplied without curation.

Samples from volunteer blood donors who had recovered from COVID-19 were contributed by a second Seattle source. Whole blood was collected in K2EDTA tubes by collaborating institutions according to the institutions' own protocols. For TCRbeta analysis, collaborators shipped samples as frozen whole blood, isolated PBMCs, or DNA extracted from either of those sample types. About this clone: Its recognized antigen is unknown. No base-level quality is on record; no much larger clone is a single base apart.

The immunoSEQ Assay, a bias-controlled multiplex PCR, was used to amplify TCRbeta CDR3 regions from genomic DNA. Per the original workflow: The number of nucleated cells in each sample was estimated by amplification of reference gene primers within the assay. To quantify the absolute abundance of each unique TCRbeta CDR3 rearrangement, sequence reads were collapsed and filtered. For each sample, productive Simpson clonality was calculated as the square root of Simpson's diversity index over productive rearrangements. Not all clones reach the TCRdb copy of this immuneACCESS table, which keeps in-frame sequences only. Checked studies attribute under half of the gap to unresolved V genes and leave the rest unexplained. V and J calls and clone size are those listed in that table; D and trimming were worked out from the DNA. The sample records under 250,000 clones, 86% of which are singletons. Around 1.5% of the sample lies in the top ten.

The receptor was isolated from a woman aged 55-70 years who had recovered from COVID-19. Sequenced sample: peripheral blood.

The DNA is as follows: TGTGCCAGCAGCCCCGCCGGACTAGCGGGGTACAATGAGCAGTTCTTC. This yields the protein CASSPAGLAGYNEQFF. The rearranged segments are TRBV9 and TRBJ2-1; a stretch of 12 junction bases matches TRBD2. From V the trimming removes 4 bases and from J it removes 4 bases, while the gene matches leave 6 bases of the junction unaccounted for. From the cysteine through the phenylalanine, the CDR3 covers 16 amino acids. CDR3 DNA is the only sequence kept; it has 48 bases, read in frame from the first base. The germline V gene gives CDR1 as SGDLS and CDR2 as YYNGEE.